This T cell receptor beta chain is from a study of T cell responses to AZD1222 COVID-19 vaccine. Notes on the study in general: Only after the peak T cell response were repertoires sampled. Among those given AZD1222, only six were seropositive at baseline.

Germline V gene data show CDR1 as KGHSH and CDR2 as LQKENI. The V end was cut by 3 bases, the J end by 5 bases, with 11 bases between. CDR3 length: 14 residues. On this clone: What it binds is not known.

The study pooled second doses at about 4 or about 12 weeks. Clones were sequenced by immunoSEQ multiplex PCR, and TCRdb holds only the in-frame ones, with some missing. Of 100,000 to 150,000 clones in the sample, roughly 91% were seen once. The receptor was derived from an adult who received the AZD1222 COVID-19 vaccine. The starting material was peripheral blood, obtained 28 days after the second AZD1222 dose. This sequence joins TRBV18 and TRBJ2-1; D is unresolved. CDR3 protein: CASSPKAADNEQFF. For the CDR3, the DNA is TGTGCCAGCTCACCGAAGGCGGCCGACAATGAGCAGTTCTTC.